The 27 T cell receptor beta chains below were found in one sample sequenced in a study of T cells in Graves' hyperthyroidism and ophthalmopathy. Amplified TCR beta CDR3 regions came from RNA transcripts. The HTBI primer set served for first-round RT-PCR of the TCR CDR3. MiXCR was run by TCRdb on the multiplex PCR reads, yielding one entry per CDR3 protein. The table shows about 600,000 distinct CDR3 sequences, with approximately 16% occurring only once. The material sequenced was blood. These receptors were collected from a woman in her 40s with Graves' ophthalmopathy.

The chain couples TRBV24-1 to TRBJ2-1; 15 bases line up with TRBD2. V gave up 4 bases and J gave up 8 bases; unmatched junction bases: 5. Germline CDR1 KGHDR, CDR2 SFDVKD. The CDR3 sequence is 16 residues long. This chain's CDR3 is CATSDGTSGRKDEQFF. Here the CDR3 DNA reads TGTGCCACCAGTGACGGGACTAGCGGGAGGAAAGATGAGCAGTTCTTC.

This clonotype was detected many times. The chain has TRBV20-1 and TRBJ2-3; maybe TRBD1 (7 bases). Trimming removed 0 bases from V and 4 bases from J, with 14 bases in between. CDR1 and CDR2 (germline): DFQATT, SNEGSKA (reference sequence). The CDR3 totals 15 residues. CDR3 amino acids: CSARDSGGFADTQYF. Written as DNA, the CDR3 is TGCAGTGCTAGAGATTCAGGGGGGTTTGCAGATACGCAGTATTTT.

The chain couples TRBV7-9 to TRBJ2-1, with D possibly TRBD2 on 6 matching bases. Germline CDR1 is SEHNR and CDR2 is FQNEAQ (reference sequence). The CDR3 has 17 residues. V was trimmed by 6 bases and J by 6 bases, leaving 24 bases between them. CDR3 sequence: CASSPALGLGGLNEQFF. CDR3 DNA: TGTGCCAGCAGTCCGGCCCTTGGTCTGGGGGGTCTCAATGAGCAGTTCTTC. The full variable domain, rest sourced from reference TRBV7-9 and TRBJ2-1, is DTGVSQNPRHKITKRGQNVTFRCDPISEHNRLYWYRQTLGQGPEFLTYFQNEAQLEKSRLLSDRFSAERPKGSFSTLEIQRTEQGDSAMYLCASSPALGLGGLNEQFFGPGTRLTVL.

This clonotype was seen a handful of times. V usage is TRBV20-1 and J usage is TRBJ2-4; no firm D call. V dropped 0 bases and J dropped 0 bases, with 9 bases sitting between them. CDR3 length: 15 residues. Germline CDR1 reads DFQATT; CDR2 reads SNEGSKA (reference sequence). The CDR3 loop is CSAREDVGAKNIQYF. For the CDR3, the DNA is TGCAGTGCTAGAGAGGATGTTGGAGCCAAAAACATTCAGTACTTC.

There are many counts of this clonotype. The V call is TRBV20-1, the J call TRBJ2-5; no reliable D call. From germline, CDR1 is DFQATT and CDR2 SNEGSKA (reference sequence). Trimming took 4 bases from V and 4 from J, leaving 4 bases between them. This CDR3 contains 10 residues. CDR3 nucleotide sequence: TGCAGTGCTACTGGAGAGACCCAGTACTTC. Its protein is CSATGETQYF.

The sample holds a few counts of this clonotype. The V and J genes are TRBV7-2 and TRBJ2-1; D is unclear. Trimming left V 1 base short and J 8 bases short, with 9 bases between. Germline V CDR1 and CDR2: SGHTA, FQGNSA. This CDR3 has 13 amino acids. The CDR3, as DNA: TGTGCCAGCAGCTTAGGGGGTACGGATGAGCAGTTCTTC. This gives the protein CASSLGGTDEQFF.

The chain employs TRBV5-6 and TRBJ2-2; D uncertain. Germline V CDR1 and CDR2: SGHDT, YYEEEE. This CDR3 region has 15 residues. With 6 bases removed from V and 5 bases from J, the gap between germline ends came to 17 bases. CDR3 bases: TGTGCCAGCACCCCCAAGGGAAGGTTAACCGGGGAGCTGTTTTTT. This sequence encodes CASTPKGRLTGELFF.

This clonotype was found many times. The gene calls are TRBV20-1 and TRBJ2-7; 7 bases are shared with TRBD1. Germline V CDR1 and CDR2: DFQATT, SNEGSKA (reference sequence). The CDR3 runs to 13 residues. The ends lost 5 bases at V and 3 bases at J; junction bases unmatched: 7. CDR3 in DNA: TGCAGTGCTCCCTCGGGACAGCACTACGAGCAGTACTTC. It encodes CSAPSGQHYEQYF.

Many counts were recorded for this clonotype. This chain links TRBV7-9 with TRBJ2-3, with D hard to call. The V gene lost 5 bases and the J gene lost 1 base, with 13 bases spanning the gap. This CDR3 has 15 amino acids. Germline loops: CDR1 SEHNR, CDR2 FQNEAQ (reference sequence). CDR3 protein: CASSPRNRGTDTQYF. The CDR3 nucleotides are TGTGCCAGCAGCCCACGGAATAGGGGCACAGATACGCAGTATTTT.

This clonotype came up a few times. V usage is TRBV12-3 or TRBV12-4 and J usage is TRBJ2-3; TRBD1 matches at 8 bases. Trimming at V came to 3 bases and at J to 0 bases, leaving 5 bases not matched to a gene. This CDR3 region has 16 residues. In DNA, the CDR3 is TGTGCCAGCAGTTTGGGGGGACAGGTCAGCACAGATACGCAGTATTTT. It codes for CASSLGGQVSTDTQYF.

This clonotype has more than one count but fewer than ten. CDR3 in amino acids: CAVRPVADTQYF. The CDR3 DNA sequence: TGTGCCGTAAGGCCGGTGGCCGATACGCAGTATTTT. The chain uses TRBV7-2 and TRBJ2-3; D is undetermined. V was pared by 11 bases and J by 6 bases, with 15 bases between. Germline V CDR1 and CDR2: SGHTA, FQGNSA. The CDR3 length is 12 residues.

This clonotype has only a few counts. A much larger clone lies a single base off, so this may be a read error. This chain uses TRBV30 with TRBJ2-2; no definite D call. This CDR3 has 12 residues. Per the germline V gene, CDR1 is GTSNPN and CDR2 is SVGIG (reference sequence). Between the trimmed V and J ends, which lost 2 bases and 3 bases, there was a span of 4 bases. The CDR3 is CAWSLDTGELFF. Written as DNA, the CDR3 is TGTGCCTGGAGTCTGGACACCGGGGAGCTGTTTTTT.

This clonotype appeared many times. The gene calls are TRBV20-1 and TRBJ2-7; a weak D match, TRBD2 (6 bases). Trimming removed 0 bases at V and 4 bases at J, with 13 bases between. CDR3 size: 14 residues. Germline V gene sequence: CDR1 DFQATT, CDR2 SNEGSKA (reference sequence). CDR3 coding DNA: TGCAGTGCTAGAGATCTGGCGGGAAAATACGAGCAGTACTTC. It translates to CSARDLAGKYEQYF.

This clonotype was found many times. The CDR3 protein is CASRPTGPYGYTF. The CDR3 DNA sequence: TGTGCCAGCAGACCGACAGGGCCCTATGGCTACACCTTC. The rearrangement uses TRBV2 and TRBJ1-2; 7 bases are shared with TRBD1. Germline trimming cut 6 bases from V and 4 bases from J; bases unmatched to any gene: 5. Germline V gives CDR1 SNHLY, CDR2 FYNNEI. The CDR3 covers 13 residues.

The rearrangement links TRBV5-8 to TRBJ2-3; D is ambiguous. The CDR3 consists of 13 residues. V lost 1 base, J lost 6 bases, and 9 bases lay in between. The germline V gene encodes CDR1 SGHTS and CDR2 YDEGEE. CDR3 DNA: TGTGCCAGCAGCTTGAATTTCGGGGATACGCAGTATTTT. Translation gives CASSLNFGDTQYF.

The chain is built from TRBV19 and TRBJ2-5; D is perhaps TRBD1 (5 bases). This CDR3 has 15 amino acids. V lost 5 bases, J lost 4 bases, and 17 bases lay in between. The germline gives CDR1 LNHDA, CDR2 SQIVND (reference sequence). The CDR3 bases are TGTGCCAGTAGTGCTTTCAGGGATGATAGAGAGACCCAGTACTTC. Translated: CASSAFRDDRETQYF.

This clonotype showed up many times. The chain uses TRBV20-1 and TRBJ1-5; D remains unclear. Trimming stripped 5 bases from V and 4 bases from J, with 9 bases between. This CDR3 comprises 12 residues. CDR1 DFQATT and CDR2 SNEGSKA come from the germline V gene (reference sequence). CDR3 in amino acids: CSASDTNQPQHF. CDR3 sequence (DNA): TGCAGTGCTTCCGACACGAATCAGCCCCAGCATTTT.

This clonotype was detected many times. The rearrangement joins TRBV2 to TRBJ1-5, with a weak D call TRBD1 (6 bases). The CDR3 sequence is 14 residues long. From germline, CDR1 is SNHLY and CDR2 FYNNEI. The V end lost 3 bases, the J end lost 9 bases, and 15 bases lay between the germline ends. In nucleotides, the CDR3 is TGTGCCAGCAGTGAGGTACCGGGGGGCGGGCCCCAGCATTTT. Its translation: CASSEVPGGGPQHF.

This clonotype was picked up many times. V usage is TRBV28 and J usage is TRBJ2-7; TRBD1 agrees at 7 bases. Germline trimming cut 7 bases from V and 2 bases from J; bases unmatched to any gene: 8. The germline CDR1 and CDR2 sequences are MDHEN and SYDVKM. CDR3 length: 14 residues. In DNA, the CDR3 is TGTGCCAGCATCCCACAGGGGTTCACCTACGAGCAGTACTTC. It is translated as CASIPQGFTYEQYF.

This clonotype was observed many times. In DNA, the CDR3 is TGTGCCAGCAGTGAAGAGGTGGCCGTTAGGACAGATACGCAGTATTTT. Translating gives CASSEEVAVRTDTQYF. V usage is TRBV6-1 and J usage is TRBJ2-3; D is ambiguous. Germline CDR1 reads MNHNS; CDR2 reads SASEGT. The V and J ends lost 1 base and 3 bases respectively, with 14 bases between them. CDR3 size: 16 residues.

Ten or more counts support this clonotype. The chain combines TRBV30 with TRBJ2-3; D is uncertain. The CDR3 contains 14 residues. V lost 2 bases, J lost 3 bases, and 12 bases lay in between. Germline-derived CDR1 and CDR2 are GTSNPN and SVGIG (reference sequence). CDR3 amino acids: CAWSFAAGTDTQYF. The CDR3 bases are TGTGCCTGGAGTTTCGCAGCCGGAACAGATACGCAGTATTTT.

The V call is TRBV20-1, the J call TRBJ1-5; TRBD1 agrees at 7 bases. J was trimmed by 7 bases and V by 3 bases; bases with no gene match: 6. From germline, CDR1 is DFQATT and CDR2 SNEGSKA (reference sequence). The CDR3 length is 13 residues. The CDR3 region is CSASEGAVQPQHF. The CDR3 DNA reads TGCAGTGCTAGCGAGGGGGCTGTGCAGCCCCAGCATTTT.

The chain joins TRBV5-1 to TRBJ2-5; D remains ambiguous. This CDR3 has 13 amino acids. In germline, CDR1 is SGHRS, CDR2 YFSETQ. Trimming removed 7 bases from V and 3 bases from J, with 13 bases in between. CDR3 bases: TGCGCCAGCGGCGAAGTCCCAGAAGAGACCCAGTACTTC. Translation gives CASGEVPEETQYF.

There are a few counts of this clonotype. This chain joins TRBV6-4 and TRBJ2-1; 12 bases are shared with TRBD1. CDR1 and CDR2 (germline): MRHNA, SNTAGT. The CDR3 has 16 amino acids. Trimming took 0 bases from V and 8 from J; bases not matched to a gene: 5. This CDR3 is CASSDSSGQGADEQFF. CDR3 coding DNA: TGTGCCAGCAGTGACTCATCGGGACAGGGGGCGGATGAGCAGTTCTTC.

The chain has TRBV10-2 and TRBJ2-1; a weak D match, TRBD2 (7 bases). CDR1 is WSHSY, CDR2 SAAADI, per germline. The V and J ends lost 8 bases and 5 bases respectively, with 28 bases between them. The CDR3 sequence is 18 residues long. The CDR3 DNA reads as TGCGCCAGCTCGGCGAGGGGGGCGGGAGCTGATCGGAACAATGAGCAGTTCTTC. Translated, it gives CASSARGAGADRNNEQFF.

This clonotype came up many times. J is TRBJ2-3 and V is TRBV12-3 or TRBV12-4, with a possible D match to TRBD2 (6 bases). Trimming shortened V by 2 bases and J by 2 bases, and 14 bases separated the two germline ends. There are 16 residues in the CDR3. The CDR3 DNA reads as TGTGCCAGCAGTTTATATAGCGGCAGCTTCACAGATACGCAGTATTTT. It specifies CASSLYSGSFTDTQYF.

The chain carries TRBV20-1 and TRBJ2-5, with 9 bases that match TRBD2. CDR3 length: 13 amino acids. Germline values: CDR1 DFQATT, CDR2 SNEGSKA (reference sequence). The V and J ends lost 3 bases and 7 bases, in that order; junction bases with no gene match: 6. CDR3 sequence: CSARTSGGVTQYF. Written as DNA, the CDR3 is TGCAGTGCTAGGACTAGCGGCGGGGTGACCCAGTACTTC.